These 10 T cell receptor beta chains came from one sample sequenced in a study of technical replicates of blood from a few donors. Only in-frame clones appear in the TCRdb table, and some are missing; sequencing was by immunoSEQ multiplex PCR. The sample lists tens of thousands of clones, approximately 94% occurring once. The sample taken for sequencing was T cells isolated from PBMCs. The receptors come from a human donor in good health.

This sequence joins TRBV11-2 and TRBJ2-5; D gene uncertain. The CDR3 covers 15 residues. V dropped 6 bases and J dropped 0 bases, with 14 bases sitting between them. The germline CDR1 and CDR2 sequences are SGHAT and FQNNGV. Written as DNA, the CDR3 is TGTGCCAGCAGTTACCAGGTGATGTACCAAGAGACCCAGTACTTC. As protein: CASSYQVMYQETQYF.

The rearrangement joins TRBV6-5 to TRBJ2-7, with 7 bases matching TRBD2. The length of the CDR3 is 16 residues. CDR1 is MNHEY, CDR2 SVGAGI, per germline. V lost 0 bases to trimming and J lost 0 bases; unmatched junction nucleotides: 5. CDR3 in amino acids: CASSYSSGGSSYEQYF. The CDR3 DNA sequence: TGTGCCAGCAGTTACTCGAGTGGCGGGAGCTCCTACGAGCAGTACTTC.

The chain joins TRBV2 to TRBJ2-3, with 10 bases that match TRBD1. Germline lookup yields CDR1 SNHLY and CDR2 FYNNEI. Trimming removed 6 bases from V and 4 bases from J; junction bases left unmatched: 4. CDR3 length: 14 amino acids. This chain's CDR3 is CASSGDRGADTQYF. CDR3 sequence (DNA): TGTGCCAGCAGCGGGGACAGGGGTGCAGATACGCAGTATTTT.

V is TRBV5-1 and J is TRBJ2-7; TRBD1 aligns across 8 bases. V shed 6 bases and J 3 bases; nucleotides not matched to a gene: 8. Germline loops: CDR1 SGHRS, CDR2 YFSETQ. This CDR3 region has 14 residues. Here the CDR3 reads CASKLGTGNYEQYF. CDR3 nucleotide sequence: TGCGCCAGCAAGCTAGGGACAGGCAACTACGAGCAGTACTTC.

The genes are TRBV28 and TRBJ1-5, with D perhaps matching TRBD1 (5 bases). Germline-derived CDR1 and CDR2 are MDHEN and SYDVKM. This CDR3 has 13 residues. Trimming shortened V by 6 bases and J by 4 bases, and 10 bases separated the two germline ends. Here the CDR3 DNA reads TGTGCCAGCAGGGGGGGGGATAATCAGCCCCAGCATTTT. It codes for CASRGGDNQPQHF. Looking up the rest from reference TRBV28 and TRBJ1-5 gives the full variable domain: DVKVTQSSRYLVKRTGEKVFLECVQDMDHENMFWYRQDPGLGLRLIYFSYDVKMKEKGDIPEGYSVSREKKERFSLILESASTNQTSMYLCASRGGDNQPQHFGDGTRLSIL.

The CDR3 loop reads CASSLYGFRVRLQNTGELFF. The CDR3 coding sequence is TGTGCCAGCAGCTTATACGGCTTTCGGGTTCGACTCCAGAACACCGGGGAGCTGTTTTTT. The rearrangement joins TRBV13 to TRBJ2-2, with D uncertain. Trimming removed 2 bases from V and 1 base from J, with 23 bases in between. The CDR3 has 20 residues. Germline CDR1 and CDR2: PRHDT and FYEKMQ (reference sequence).

The genes are TRBV5-1 and TRBJ2-3; possible D gene TRBD1, 5 bases. The CDR3 spans 17 residues. Trimming took off 2 bases at V and 2 bases at J, with 18 bases between the two ends. Germline V lookup: CDR1 SGHRS, CDR2 YFSETQ. The CDR3 loop reads CASSFGTGTIVTDTQYF. In DNA form, the CDR3 reads TGCGCCAGCAGCTTCGGAACAGGAACAATCGTCACAGATACGCAGTATTTT.

The chain has TRBV5-6 and TRBJ1-2; possibly TRBD1 for D (6 bases). CDR3 length: 13 residues. Germline lookup yields CDR1 SGHDT and CDR2 YYEEEE. Trimming took 5 bases from V and 1 from J, leaving 9 bases between them. The CDR3 region has the DNA TGTGCCAGCAGTCGGACAGTTAACTATGGCTACACCTTC. Its protein product is CASSRTVNYGYTF.

This chain links TRBV7-8 with TRBJ1-6, with D tentatively TRBD1 (5 bases). Trimming removed 4 bases from V and 9 bases from J, with 22 bases in between. This CDR3 contains 17 residues. Germline CDR1 is SGHVS and CDR2 is FQNEAQ. The CDR3 sequence: CASSSLRLTPGGSPLHF. The CDR3 bases are TGTGCCAGCAGCTCTCTGAGGCTCACACCCGGGGGTTCACCCCTCCACTTT.

The chain carries TRBV28 and TRBJ1-3, with TRBD1 matching over 8 bases. Germline V gives CDR1 MDHEN, CDR2 SYDVKM. With V trimmed by 3 bases and J by 1 base, 2 bases remained unmatched. This CDR3 contains 15 residues. CDR3: CASSFRTGSGNTIYF. In DNA form, the CDR3 reads TGTGCCAGCAGTTTCCGGACAGGGTCTGGAAACACCATATATTTT.